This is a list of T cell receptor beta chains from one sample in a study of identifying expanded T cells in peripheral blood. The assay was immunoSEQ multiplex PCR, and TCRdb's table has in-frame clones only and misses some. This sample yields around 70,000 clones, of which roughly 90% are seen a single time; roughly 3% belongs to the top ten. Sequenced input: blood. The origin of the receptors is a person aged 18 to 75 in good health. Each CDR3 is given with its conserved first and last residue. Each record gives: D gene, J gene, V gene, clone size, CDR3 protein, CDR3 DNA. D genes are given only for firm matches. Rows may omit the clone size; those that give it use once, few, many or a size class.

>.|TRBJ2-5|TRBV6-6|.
CASSLGLETQYF
TGTGCCAGCAGCCTAGGGCTAGAGACCCAGTACTTC
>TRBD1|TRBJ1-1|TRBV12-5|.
CASRSTSRGQAFF
TGTGCTAGCCGGTCCACTTCTAGGGGGCAAGCTTTCTTT
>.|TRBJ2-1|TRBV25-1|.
CASRSSDEQFF
TGTGCCAGCCGCTCCTCGGATGAGCAGTTCTTC
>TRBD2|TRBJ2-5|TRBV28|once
CASSSGTSGSPVKTQYF
TGTGCCAGCAGTTCAGGGACTAGCGGGAGCCCCGTGAAGACCCAGTACTTC
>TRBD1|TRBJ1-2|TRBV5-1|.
CASSLSQVQGAKGYTF
TGCGCCAGCAGCTTGTCGCAAGTACAGGGGGCTAAAGGCTACACCTTC
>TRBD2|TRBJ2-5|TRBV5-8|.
CASSLAGRTRGETQYF
TGTGCCAGCAGCCTAGCGGGACGCACTCGGGGAGAGACCCAGTACTTC
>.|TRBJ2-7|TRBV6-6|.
CASSLVAEDEQYF
TGTGCCAGCAGTTTGGTAGCTGAGGACGAGCAGTACTTC
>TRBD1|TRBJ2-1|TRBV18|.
CASSFSIGTGVGEQFF
TGTGCCAGCTCATTCTCAATCGGGACAGGGGTGGGCGAGCAGTTCTTC
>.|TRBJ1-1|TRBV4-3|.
CASSQDTSRPEAFF
TGCGCCAGCAGCCAAGATACCTCGAGGCCCGAGGCTTTCTTT
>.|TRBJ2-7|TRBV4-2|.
CASSLSYEQYF
TGTGCCAGCAGCTTGAGTTACGAGCAGTACTTC
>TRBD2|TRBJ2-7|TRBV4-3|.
CASSHDPRTSGSYEQYF
TGCGCCAGCAGCCATGACCCGAGGACTAGCGGATCCTACGAGCAGTACTTC
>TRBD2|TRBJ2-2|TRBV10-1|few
CASSELAGNTGELFF
TGCGCCAGCAGCGAACTAGCGGGGAACACCGGGGAGCTGTTTTTT
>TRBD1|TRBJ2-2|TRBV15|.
CATSGTANTGELFF
TGTGCCACCAGCGGGACAGCGAACACCGGGGAGCTGTTTTTT
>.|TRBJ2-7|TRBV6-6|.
CASGNPFGEQYF
TGTGCCAGCGGGAACCCCTTCGGGGAGCAGTACTTC
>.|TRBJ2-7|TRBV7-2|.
CASSRSRDEPHEQYF
TGTGCCAGCAGCCGAAGCCGGGACGAACCTCACGAGCAGTACTTC
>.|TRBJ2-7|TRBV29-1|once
CSVRGTSYEQYF
TGCAGCGTTAGGGGAACCTCTTACGAGCAGTACTTC
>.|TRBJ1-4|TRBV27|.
CASSLSGGIGEKLFF
TGTGCCAGCAGTTTGAGCGGCGGGATCGGGGAAAAACTGTTTTTT
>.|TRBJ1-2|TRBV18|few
CASSPQDSSGYTF
TGTGCCAGCTCACCACAGGATTCTAGCGGCTACACCTTC
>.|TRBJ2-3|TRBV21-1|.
CASSNSSLDTQYF
TGTGCCAGCAGCAACAGCTCCTTGGATACGCAGTATTTT
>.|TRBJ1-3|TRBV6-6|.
CASRTRGSGNTIYF
TGTGCCAGCAGGACCCGTGGCTCTGGAAACACCATATATTTT
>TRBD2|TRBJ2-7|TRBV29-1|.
CSVGHRETGGYEQYF
TGCAGCGTGGGTCACCGGGAGACGGGGGGCTACGAGCAGTACTTC
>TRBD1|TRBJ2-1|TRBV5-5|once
CASSSDRVGFGEQFF
TGTGCCAGCAGCTCGGACAGGGTGGGCTTTGGTGAGCAGTTCTTC
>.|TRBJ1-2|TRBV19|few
CASSIEDRGYGYTF
TGTGCCAGTAGTATAGAAGACAGAGGCTATGGCTACACCTTC
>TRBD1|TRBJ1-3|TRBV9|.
CASSGRTGGGNTIYF
TGTGCCAGCAGCGGTCGCACAGGGGGGGGAAACACCATATATTTT
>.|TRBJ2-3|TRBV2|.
CASSVTWGSDTQYF
TGTGCCAGCAGTGTGACCTGGGGATCGGATACGCAGTATTTT
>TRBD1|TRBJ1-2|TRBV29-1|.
CSVEIGTGNYGYTF
TGCAGCGTTGAAATCGGGACAGGGAATTATGGCTACACCTTC
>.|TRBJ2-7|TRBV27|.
CASSLSLGVGEQYF
TGTGCCAGCAGTTTATCGCTTGGGGTCGGGGAGCAGTACTTC
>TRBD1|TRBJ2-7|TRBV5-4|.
CASSLKGQGYEQYF
TGTGCCAGCAGCTTGAAGGGACAGGGGTACGAGCAGTACTTC
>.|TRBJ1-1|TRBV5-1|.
CASSLGGLFNTEAFF
TGCGCCAGCAGCTTGGGGGGACTTTTCAACACTGAAGCTTTCTTT